A selection of T cell receptor beta chains follows, all from one sample in a study of CD8+ T cells in alopecia areata. Sequencing was performed with immunoSEQ multiplex PCR; in TCRdb, only in-frame clones are kept and a portion is missing. This sample carries some 130,000 clones, around 49% of them seen once, and the ten largest clones take roughly 20%. The sample in question was CD8+ T cells sorted from blood, obtained at week 0. The receptor source for this set is a human donor with alopecia areata. The CDR3 runs from the conserved cysteine through the conserved F or W. The D gene is left open where the match is weak. A row's size may be missing; if present it is once, few, many or a size class.

clone size	V gene	D gene	J gene	CDR3 DNA	CDR3 protein
.	TRBV7-6	TRBD1	TRBJ2-5	TGTGCCAGCAGCTTACCGGACAGGGAAGAGACCCAGTACTTC	CASSLPDREETQYF
few	TRBV19	.	TRBJ1-1	TGTGCCAGTAGTCATCTGAACACTGAAGCTTTCTTT	CASSHLNTEAFF
.	TRBV6-1	TRBD2	TRBJ2-7	TGTGCCAGCAGTACGGGACTAGCCCCCTACGAGCAGTACTTC	CASSTGLAPYEQYF
.	TRBV2	.	TRBJ1-1	TGTGCCAGCGAAACCGGACAGCTTGAAGCTTTCTTT	CASETGQLEAFF
.	TRBV4-1	.	TRBJ2-3	TGCGCCAGCAGCCAAGTGAGAGGGGCCACAGATACGCAGTATTTT	CASSQVRGATDTQYF
.	TRBV7-3	.	TRBJ2-7	TGTGCCAGCAGCTTTGGGAGATCCTACGAGCAGTACTTC	CASSFGRSYEQYF
.	TRBV25-1	.	TRBJ2-1	TGTGCCAGCGCGGACAATGAGCAGTTCTTC	CASADNEQFF
.	TRBV13	.	TRBJ2-1	TGTGCCAGCAGCCTAGGCGGGGTCAACAATGAGCAGTTCTTC	CASSLGGVNNEQFF
.	TRBV13	.	TRBJ2-5	TGTGCCAGCACCCTCGGTTTGGAGACCCAGTACTTC	CASTLGLETQYF
few	TRBV6-5	.	TRBJ1-2	TGTGCCAGCAGATCTTCTTGGGACCCGAACTATGGCTACACCTTC	CASRSSWDPNYGYTF
.	TRBV15	TRBD2	TRBJ2-1	TGTGCCACCGCTCCTAGCGGGGTAGGCAATGAGCAGTTCTTC	CATAPSGVGNEQFF
.	TRBV19	.	TRBJ1-1	TGTGCCAGTATGGCGGCAGGCAAGGACACTGAAGCTTTCTTT	CASMAAGKDTEAFF
.	TRBV7-9	.	TRBJ2-5	TGTGCCAGCAGCTTAGTTACGCCCCCTGCGGCCCAGTACTTC	CASSLVTPPAAQYF
.	TRBV9	.	TRBJ2-7	TGTGCCAGCAGCGTTAGCGAGGACACAACCTACGAGCAGTACTTC	CASSVSEDTTYEQYF
.	TRBV7-9	TRBD1	TRBJ1-5	TGTGCCAGCAGCTTAGTACGGGACAGCGGTTTTCATCAGCCCCAGCATTTT	CASSLVRDSGFHQPQHF
.	TRBV11-2	.	TRBJ2-5	TGTGCCAGCAGCTTTATGTTGGGGCACCAAGAGACCCAGTACTTC	CASSFMLGHQETQYF
.	TRBV18	.	TRBJ2-3	TGTGCCAGCTCACGTGCCGGGGGTACGCAGTATTTT	CASSRAGGTQYF
.	TRBV2	.	TRBJ2-3	TGTGCCAGCGACGAGGTGGCTGGCACAGATACGCAGTATTTT	CASDEVAGTDTQYF
.	TRBV5-1	.	TRBJ1-2	TGCGCCAGCAGCCCGATCGAGGGGCTTAACTATGGCTACACCTTC	CASSPIEGLNYGYTF
.	TRBV29-1	TRBD2	TRBJ2-3	TGCAGCGTTGAAATTTGGCTAGCGGGGGCCCTAGCCACAGATACGCAGTATTTT	CSVEIWLAGALATDTQYF
.	TRBV5-6	.	TRBJ2-7	TGTGCCAGCAGCTTTGGCGGGGATAAGCAGTACTTC	CASSFGGDKQYF
.	TRBV7-2	.	TRBJ1-6	TGTGCCAGCAGCCTTGCCGGCTCACCCCTCCACTTT	CASSLAGSPLHF
.	TRBV7-9	.	TRBJ2-3	TGTGCCAGCAGCTTAGGCCCAGATACGCAGTATTTT	CASSLGPDTQYF
.	TRBV19	.	TRBJ2-7	TGTGCCAGTAGTATTTCGAGGGAATACGAGCAGTACTTC	CASSISREYEQYF
once	TRBV30	.	TRBJ1-1	TGTGCCTGGAGTCTGGGGATCAACACTGAAGCTTTCTTT	CAWSLGINTEAFF
.	TRBV7-9	TRBD1	TRBJ1-5	TGTGCCAGCAGCCCCCCCGGAACAGGGGCTCAGCCCCAGCATTTT	CASSPPGTGAQPQHF
.	TRBV29-1	.	TRBJ2-1	TGCAGCGCTCAATCGGAAGACTCCTACAATGAGCAGTTCTTC	CSAQSEDSYNEQFF
.	TRBV27	.	TRBJ2-3	TGTGCCAGCAGCGTAGGGTCCCCAGATACGCAGTATTTT	CASSVGSPDTQYF
few	TRBV2	.	TRBJ2-4	TGTGCCAGCAGTGGGCAGTTAGCCAAAAACATTCAGTACTTC	CASSGQLAKNIQYF
few	TRBV19	.	TRBJ2-2	TGTGCCAGTAGCTACGTAGCCGGGGAGCTGTTTTTT	CASSYVAGELFF
few	TRBV7-9	TRBD1	TRBJ2-5	TGTGCCAGCAGCTTAGTAGGGGGCAGTGCTTATCAAGAGACCCAGTACTTC	CASSLVGGSAYQETQYF
.	TRBV30	.	TRBJ2-1	TGTGCCTGGAATTTAGGGAGTGGTGAGCAGTTCTTC	CAWNLGSGEQFF
.	TRBV29-1	TRBD1	TRBJ1-1	TGCAGCGGTGGAGGGACAGGGGAGGCTTTCTTT	CSGGGTGEAFF